One sample yielded the 5 T cell receptor beta chains listed below, sequenced in a study of T cell clusters in autoimmune cytopenias. TRB was amplified by touch-down multiplex PCR, primer pools A and B combined. From its re-call of the multiplex PCR reads, TCRdb lists each CDR3 protein once, without DNA. Its listing shows just under 600 distinct CDR3 sequences. TRB was amplified from about 260 ng of peripheral blood genomic DNA per sample. These sequences were also reported in another study, on T cell repertoires in aging, cancer and after chemotherapy.

Sequencing was performed on peripheral blood. The receptor set was obtained from a human donor with chronic lymphocytic leukemia.

This clonotype counts as large (0.1 to 1%) by frequency. The rearrangement links TRBV27 to TRBJ2-7; TCRdb outputs TRBD2, but without DNA this stays unchecked. The CDR3 totals 19 residues. Germline V gives CDR1 MNHEY, CDR2 SMNVEV (reference sequence). The CDR3 loop is CASSLERRPSGTGTDEQYF.

By frequency, this clonotype registers medium-sized. The chain employs TRBV10-3 and TRBJ1-3; TCRdb picks TRBD1, but there is no DNA to check that call. CDR1 and CDR2 (germline): ENHRY, SYGVKD. This CDR3 is built from 14 residues. The CDR3 here is CAIGTGAAGNTIYF.

The gene calls are TRBV28 and TRBJ2-4. Germline loops: CDR1 MDHEN, CDR2 SYDVKM. CDR3 length: 15 amino acids. The CDR3 protein is CASSLLGIAKNIQYF.

Its frequency marks this clonotype as medium-sized. V usage is TRBV7-9 and J usage is TRBJ2-5; TCRdb's D call, TRBD2, is unchecked because there is no DNA. The CDR3 has 15 amino acids. Germline V gene lookup returns CDR1 SEHNR and CDR2 FQNEAQ (reference sequence). CDR3 protein: CASSKKQGPKETQYF.

The chain uses TRBV29-1 and TRBJ1-4; TCRdb reports TRBD1, a call that lacks DNA to check it against. The CDR3 runs 16 residues. Germline V lookup: CDR1 SQVTM, CDR2 ANQGSEA. CDR3 protein: CSVEDRGGKEHEKLFF. Together with reference TRBV29-1 and TRBJ1-4, the CDR3 gives the full variable domain: SAVISQKPSRDICQRGTSLTIQCQVDSQVTMMFWYRQQPGQSLTLIATANQGSEATYESGFVIDKFPISRPNLTFSTLTVSNMSPEDSSIYLCSVEDRGGKEHEKLFFGSGTQLSVL.